This T cell receptor beta chain emerged from a study of T cell responses to AZD1222 COVID-19 vaccine. Overall study results and limits: At baseline, seropositivity was found in only a handful of AZD1222 recipients. A mostly white British donor set with more females was recruited, and clonal diversity was possibly underestimated.

Produced via immunoSEQ multiplex PCR; TCRdb's table is partial and in-frame only. The repertoire holds about 180,000 clones, with around 90% as singletons. Remarks on this clone: Its antigen is unknown.

The CDR3 is 14 residues long. Germline assignment: CDR1 LGHDT and CDR2 YNNKEL (reference sequence). V lost 7 bases and J lost 4; bases outside the gene matches: 7. The sample here was peripheral blood, taken 28 days after the second AZD1222 dose. This chain connects TRBV3-1 (or the pseudogene TRBV3-2) to TRBJ2-3; 8 bases map to TRBD2. The TCR comes from an adult who received the AZD1222 COVID-19 vaccine. CDR3 in DNA: TGTGCCAGCACCCAGACTAGCGCCTCAGATACGCAGTATTTT. Its translation: CASTQTSASDTQYF.